The 3 T cell receptor beta chains below were found in one sample sequenced in a study of Graves' ophthalmopathy and Graves' hyperthyroidism. Amplifying from RNA transcripts, the study obtained TCR beta CDR3 regions. First-round RT-PCR with HTBI primers preceded a second-round multiplex PCR. TCRdb reprocessed the multiplex PCR reads via MiXCR and lists one record per CDR3 protein. Here the sample spans 680,000 or so distinct CDR3 sequences, about 20% being singletons. Material for sequencing was peripheral blood. The receptors originated from a woman aged 18-29 years with stable Graves' hyperthyroidism. Some clones in this sample may be carry-over from other donors' samples.

In its sample, this clonotype was seen many times. CDR3: CASSLARVPAYEQYF. As DNA, the CDR3 is TGTGCCAGCAGTTTAGCCCGTGTGCCAGCCTACGAGCAGTACTTC. The genes are TRBV12-3 or TRBV12-4 and TRBJ2-7, with unresolved D. Trimming shortened V by 0 bases and J by 2 bases, and 11 bases separated the two germline ends. This CDR3 comprises 15 residues.

This clonotype was detected many times. The rearrangement links TRBV5-6 to TRBJ2-7; 8 bases fit TRBD2. The CDR3 runs to 17 residues. Trimming cost V 2 bases and J 1 base; bases outside gene matches: 11. Per the germline V gene, CDR1 is SGHDT and CDR2 is YYEEEE. The CDR3 DNA follows: TGTGCCAGCAGCTTCGGGGTAGCGGGGCTTCATTCCTACGAGCAGTACTTC. Translating gives CASSFGVAGLHSYEQYF.

The chain carries TRBV4-1 and TRBJ2-4; tentative D call: TRBD1 (5 bases). The CDR3 contains 17 residues. Germline V gives CDR1 MGHRA, CDR2 YSYEKL. Trimming took off 3 bases at V and 0 bases at J, with 15 bases between the two ends. CDR3 DNA: TGCGCCAGCAGCCAGGCTGACAGCCCCGAAGCCAAAAACATTCAGTACTTC. Its protein product is CASSQADSPEAKNIQYF.